This is a list of T cell receptor beta chains from one sample in a study of OX40 agonist ivuxolimab in advanced cancers. Some clones are missing from TCRdb's copy, which holds only in-frame ones; the method was immunoSEQ multiplex PCR. The repertoire holds over 20,000 clones, with roughly 83% as singletons. This specimen consisted of CD4+ or CD8+ T cells sorted from blood, obtained in a trial of the OX40 agonist ivuxolimab. The receptors stem from an adult with an advanced solid tumor such as melanoma, head and neck, liver or kidney cancer. CDR3s include the opening cysteine and the closing phenylalanine or tryptophan. D genes are given only for firm matches. A clone size is listed for some rows: how often the clone was seen (once, few, many), or a class if it is expanded.

D gene: TRBD1
clone size: -
V gene: TRBV2
J gene: TRBJ2-7
CDR3 protein: CAITPRDRETHEQYF
CDR3 DNA: TGTGCCATCACTCCCCGGGACAGGGAAACTCACGAGCAGTACTTC

D gene: -
clone size: once
V gene: TRBV4-1
J gene: TRBJ1-1
CDR3 protein: CASSQEGAHTEAFF
CDR3 DNA: TGCGCCAGCAGCCAAGAGGGGGCCCACACTGAAGCTTTCTTT

D gene: -
clone size: few
V gene: TRBV5-4
J gene: TRBJ1-2
CDR3 protein: CASSVNNNYGYTF
CDR3 DNA: TGTGCCAGCAGCGTTAACAATAACTATGGCTACACCTTC

D gene: -
clone size: -
V gene: TRBV28
J gene: TRBJ1-5
CDR3 protein: CASSLKYHGSNQPQHF
CDR3 DNA: TGTGCCAGCAGTTTGAAGTACCATGGTAGCAATCAGCCCCAGCATTTT

D gene: TRBD1
clone size: -
V gene: TRBV4-1
J gene: TRBJ2-1
CDR3 protein: CASSQDSSGQGANEQFF
CDR3 DNA: TGCGCCAGCAGCCAAGATTCGTCGGGACAGGGAGCCAATGAGCAGTTCTTC

D gene: -
clone size: -
V gene: TRBV12-5
J gene: TRBJ1-2
CDR3 protein: CASGLRGYYGYTF
CDR3 DNA: TGTGCTAGTGGTTTGAGGGGGTATTATGGCTACACCTTC

D gene: TRBD2
clone size: few
V gene: TRBV5-1
J gene: TRBJ2-7
CDR3 protein: CASSTGLAGGLYEQYF
CDR3 DNA: TGCGCCAGCAGCACGGGACTAGCGGGGGGGCTTTACGAGCAGTACTTC

D gene: -
clone size: -
V gene: TRBV9
J gene: TRBJ2-2
CDR3 protein: CASSAYTGIPGELFF
CDR3 DNA: TGTGCCAGCAGCGCATACACAGGGATCCCCGGGGAGCTGTTTTTT

D gene: -
clone size: -
V gene: TRBV10-2
J gene: TRBJ1-6
CDR3 protein: CASRAGSYNSPLHF
CDR3 DNA: TGCGCCAGCAGAGCAGGATCCTATAATTCACCCCTCCACTTT

D gene: -
clone size: -
V gene: TRBV9
J gene: TRBJ2-5
CDR3 protein: CASSADSQETQYF
CDR3 DNA: TGTGCCAGCAGCGCCGACAGCCAAGAGACCCAGTACTTC

D gene: -
clone size: -
V gene: TRBV9
J gene: TRBJ1-3
CDR3 protein: CASSVGRSSGNTIYF
CDR3 DNA: TGTGCCAGCAGCGTCGGCAGGAGCTCTGGAAACACCATATATTTT

D gene: -
clone size: -
V gene: TRBV11-2
J gene: TRBJ2-7
CDR3 protein: CASSLGGGYEQYF
CDR3 DNA: TGTGCCAGCAGCTTAGGAGGGGGGTACGAGCAGTACTTC

D gene: -
clone size: -
V gene: TRBV7-6
J gene: TRBJ2-2
CDR3 protein: CASVLGGLGTGELFF
CDR3 DNA: TGTGCCAGCGTTCTTGGGGGGCTTGGAACCGGGGAGCTGTTTTTT

D gene: -
clone size: -
V gene: TRBV15
J gene: TRBJ2-5
CDR3 protein: CATSRDLRGWETQYF
CDR3 DNA: TGTGCCACCAGCAGAGATCTGAGGGGCTGGGAGACCCAGTACTTC

D gene: -
clone size: -
V gene: TRBV15
J gene: TRBJ1-5
CDR3 protein: CATSRDATGHQPQHF
CDR3 DNA: TGTGCCACCAGCAGAGATGCCACAGGGCATCAGCCCCAGCATTTT

D gene: -
clone size: -
V gene: TRBV4-1
J gene: TRBJ2-1
CDR3 protein: CASSQDQRYNEQFF
CDR3 DNA: TGCGCCAGCAGCCAAGATCAAAGGTACAATGAGCAGTTCTTC

D gene: -
clone size: -
V gene: TRBV25-1
J gene: TRBJ2-1
CDR3 protein: CASSETNFQEQFF
CDR3 DNA: TGTGCCAGCAGTGAAACCAATTTTCAAGAGCAGTTCTTC

D gene: -
clone size: -
V gene: TRBV6-6
J gene: TRBJ2-7
CDR3 protein: CASSYPADEQYF
CDR3 DNA: TGTGCCAGCAGTTACCCTGCAGACGAGCAGTACTTC

D gene: -
clone size: once
V gene: TRBV19
J gene: TRBJ2-1
CDR3 protein: CASTTEPSYNEQFF
CDR3 DNA: TGTGCCAGTACCACGGAGCCTTCCTACAATGAGCAGTTCTTC

D gene: -
clone size: -
V gene: TRBV6-1
J gene: TRBJ2-7
CDR3 protein: CASRGPQPYEQYF
CDR3 DNA: TGTGCCAGCAGAGGTCCACAGCCCTACGAGCAGTACTTC

D gene: -
clone size: -
V gene: TRBV29-1
J gene: TRBJ1-2
CDR3 protein: CSVPRAHGYTF
CDR3 DNA: TGCAGCGTACCCAGGGCTCATGGCTACACCTTC

D gene: -
clone size: -
V gene: TRBV10-1
J gene: TRBJ1-6
CDR3 protein: CASSEGQHYNSPLHF
CDR3 DNA: TGCGCCAGCAGTGAGGGTCAGCATTATAATTCACCCCTCCACTTT

D gene: -
clone size: once
V gene: TRBV5-4
J gene: TRBJ2-7
CDR3 protein: CASSIGQGYYEQYF
CDR3 DNA: TGTGCCAGCAGCATTGGTCAGGGTTACTACGAGCAGTACTTC

D gene: -
clone size: -
V gene: TRBV6-5
J gene: TRBJ2-1
CDR3 protein: CASSYSIGGEFNEQFF
CDR3 DNA: TGTGCCAGCAGTTACTCGATTGGGGGCGAATTCAATGAGCAGTTCTTC

D gene: -
clone size: -
V gene: TRBV9
J gene: TRBJ2-5
CDR3 protein: CASSGGIGKETQYF
CDR3 DNA: TGTGCCAGCAGCGGAGGAATCGGGAAAGAGACCCAGTACTTC

D gene: -
clone size: -
V gene: TRBV7-9
J gene: TRBJ2-7
CDR3 protein: CASSLGGAPYEQYF
CDR3 DNA: TGTGCCAGCAGCTTAGGCGGGGCCCCCTACGAGCAGTACTTC

D gene: -
clone size: -
V gene: TRBV11-2
J gene: TRBJ1-1
CDR3 protein: CASSLVRGATEAFF
CDR3 DNA: TGTGCCAGCAGCTTAGTCCGGGGTGCCACTGAAGCTTTCTTT

D gene: -
clone size: -
V gene: TRBV25-1
J gene: TRBJ2-7
CDR3 protein: CASSELGPGPYLHYEQYF
CDR3 DNA: TGTGCCAGCAGTGAACTGGGACCGGGACCCTATCTCCACTACGAGCAGTACTTC

D gene: -
clone size: -
V gene: TRBV28
J gene: TRBJ1-6
CDR3 protein: CASSLRWTANSPLHF
CDR3 DNA: TGTGCCAGCAGTTTACGTTGGACAGCCAATTCACCCCTCCACTTT

D gene: TRBD1
clone size: -
V gene: TRBV5-6
J gene: TRBJ2-7
CDR3 protein: CASSLGQGAYEQYF
CDR3 DNA: TGTGCCAGCAGCTTGGGACAGGGGGCGTACGAGCAGTACTTC

D gene: -
clone size: -
V gene: TRBV6-5
J gene: TRBJ2-5
CDR3 protein: CASSYSIGAAGTQYF
CDR3 DNA: TGTGCCAGCAGTTACTCGATTGGGGCCGCGGGGACCCAGTACTTC

D gene: TRBD2
clone size: -
V gene: TRBV25-1
J gene: TRBJ2-1
CDR3 protein: CASSGLAGGNEQFF
CDR3 DNA: TGTGCCAGCAGTGGACTAGCGGGAGGCAATGAGCAGTTCTTC

D gene: -
clone size: few
V gene: TRBV30
J gene: TRBJ2-7
CDR3 protein: CAWTRGVSYEQYF
CDR3 DNA: TGTGCCTGGACTCGCGGCGTCTCCTACGAGCAGTACTTC

D gene: -
clone size: -
V gene: TRBV6-1
J gene: TRBJ2-3
CDR3 protein: CASMSTDTQYF
CDR3 DNA: TGTGCCAGCATGAGCACAGATACGCAGTATTTT

D gene: TRBD2
clone size: -
V gene: TRBV28
J gene: TRBJ2-3
CDR3 protein: CASSLTRNGLVPNTDTQYF
CDR3 DNA: TGTGCCAGCAGCCTTACTCGAAATGGACTAGTCCCGAACACAGATACGCAGTATTTT

D gene: -
clone size: -
V gene: TRBV4-1
J gene: TRBJ2-3
CDR3 protein: CASSQDLWGSTDTQYF
CDR3 DNA: TGCGCCAGCAGCCAAGACCTTTGGGGGAGCACAGATACGCAGTATTTT

D gene: TRBD1
clone size: few
V gene: TRBV27
J gene: TRBJ2-5
CDR3 protein: CASSSAGGLKTQYF
CDR3 DNA: TGTGCCAGCAGTTCCGCAGGGGGCCTAAAGACCCAGTACTTC

D gene: TRBD2
clone size: -
V gene: TRBV10-1
J gene: TRBJ2-1
CDR3 protein: CASSESTTAGAVFSYNEQFF
CDR3 DNA: TGCGCCAGCAGTGAGTCGACGACAGCGGGAGCCGTATTTTCCTACAATGAGCAGTTCTTC

D gene: -
clone size: -
V gene: TRBV5-1
J gene: TRBJ2-1
CDR3 protein: CASSLDGANNEQFF
CDR3 DNA: TGCGCCAGCAGCTTGGATGGGGCCAACAATGAGCAGTTCTTC

D gene: -
clone size: -
V gene: TRBV6-6
J gene: TRBJ1-1
CDR3 protein: CASSYGTSTEAFF
CDR3 DNA: TGTGCCAGCAGTTATGGGACGTCCACTGAAGCTTTCTTT

D gene: -
clone size: -
V gene: TRBV7-3
J gene: TRBJ2-1
CDR3 protein: CASSFNSRNEQFF
CDR3 DNA: TGTGCCAGCAGCTTCAACAGCCGCAATGAGCAGTTCTTC

D gene: -
clone size: once
V gene: TRBV29-1
J gene: TRBJ2-5
CDR3 protein: CSARGSNGETQYF
CDR3 DNA: TGCAGCGCCCGGGGGAGTAACGGGGAGACCCAGTACTTC

D gene: -
clone size: -
V gene: TRBV9
J gene: TRBJ1-6
CDR3 protein: CASSVEGSPLHF
CDR3 DNA: TGTGCCAGCAGCGTAGAAGGTTCACCCCTCCACTTT

D gene: TRBD1
clone size: -
V gene: TRBV15
J gene: TRBJ2-3
CDR3 protein: CATSEDRGDTDTQYF
CDR3 DNA: TGTGCCACCAGCGAGGACAGGGGGGATACAGATACGCAGTATTTT

D gene: -
clone size: -
V gene: TRBV4-1
J gene: TRBJ2-7
CDR3 protein: CASSQESSSYEQYF
CDR3 DNA: TGCGCCAGCAGCCAAGAATCTAGCTCCTACGAGCAGTACTTC

D gene: TRBD1
clone size: -
V gene: TRBV4-1
J gene: TRBJ2-7
CDR3 protein: CASSQGDRGYYEQYF
CDR3 DNA: TGCGCCAGCAGCCAAGGAGACAGGGGGTACTACGAGCAGTACTTC

D gene: TRBD1
clone size: -
V gene: TRBV5-1
J gene: TRBJ2-1
CDR3 protein: CASSGGTGDIDEQFF
CDR3 DNA: TGCGCCAGCAGCGGGGGGACAGGGGATATTGATGAGCAGTTCTTC